The rows below give T cell receptor beta chains drawn from one sample of a study of tumor-infiltrating lymphocytes in primary liver carcinoma. TCRdb ran MiXCR on the multiplex PCR reads and lists one entry per CDR3 protein. The table includes more than 85,000 distinct CDR3 sequences, approximately 80% detected once. The sample was liver tumor tissue from sampling region 3. The receptors derive from a man aged 40-55 years with primary liver carcinoma and hepatitis B virus infection. CDR3s include the opening cysteine and the closing phenylalanine or tryptophan. D genes are given only for firm matches. Clone size, where shown, is once, few, many, or a class for clones that have expanded.

V gene: TRBV6-5
clone size: .
J gene: TRBJ1-1
D gene: .
CDR3 DNA: TGTGCCAGCAGTCTAGCCAGTTACATTGAAGCTCTCTTT
CDR3 protein: CASSLASYIEALF

V gene: TRBV29-1
clone size: .
J gene: TRBJ2-3
D gene: .
CDR3 DNA: TGCAGCGTTGAGGGGTCTCTGGGGGAGAGACAAGATATGCAGTATTTT
CDR3 protein: CSVEGSLGERQDMQYF

V gene: TRBV4-3
clone size: .
J gene: TRBJ2-1
D gene: .
CDR3 DNA: TGCGCCAGCAGCCAAGATAGAGCTAGCAGATTTGAGCAGATCTTC
CDR3 protein: CASSQDRASRFEQIF

V gene: TRBV6-2/TRBV6-3
clone size: .
J gene: TRBJ2-3
D gene: TRBD1
CDR3 DNA: TGTGCCAACCTCGACAGGGGGCAAGATATGCAGTATTTT
CDR3 protein: CANLDRGQDMQYF

V gene: TRBV29-1
clone size: .
J gene: TRBJ2-2
D gene: .
CDR3 DNA: TGCATCGTTATGGGTGACACCGGGGAGCTGTTTTTT
CDR3 protein: CIVMGDTGELFF

V gene: TRBV11-2
clone size: .
J gene: TRBJ2-4
D gene: TRBD2
CDR3 DNA: TGTGCCAGTAGCTTAGATACTAGCGGGATTGCCATAAACATTCAGTATTTC
CDR3 protein: CASSLDTSGIAINIQYF

V gene: TRBV14
clone size: .
J gene: TRBJ2-1
D gene: TRBD2
CDR3 DNA: TGTGCTAGCAGTACCGTAGCGGGATGGGTAAACATTGAGCAGTTCTTC
CDR3 protein: CASSTVAGWVNIEQFF

V gene: TRBV12-5
clone size: .
J gene: TRBJ2-1
D gene: TRBD1
CDR3 DNA: TGTGTTAGTGGTCTCCAAGGGGGCGAGCAGTTCTTC
CDR3 protein: CVSGLQGGEQFF

V gene: TRBV4-3
clone size: few
J gene: TRBJ2-1
D gene: .
CDR3 DNA: TGTGCCAGCAACCAAGATGTGGCGGGCTCCTACAATGAGCAGTTCTTC
CDR3 protein: CASNQDVAGSYNEQFF

V gene: TRBV4-1
clone size: .
J gene: TRBJ2-1
D gene: .
CDR3 DNA: TGTGCCAGCAACCAAGATCCCACATGGCCGTATAATGAGCAGTTCTTC
CDR3 protein: CASNQDPTWPYNEQFF

V gene: TRBV29-1
clone size: .
J gene: TRBJ2-3
D gene: .
CDR3 DNA: TGCAGCGTTGGGTTATCGGATACGCAGTATTTT
CDR3 protein: CSVGLSDTQYF

V gene: TRBV5-5
clone size: .
J gene: TRBJ2-5
D gene: TRBD2
CDR3 DNA: TGTGCCAGCAGCGCCGCTAGCGGGAGGGCCTTCGGGGAGACCCAGTACTTC
CDR3 protein: CASSAASGRAFGETQYF

V gene: TRBV7-9
clone size: .
J gene: TRBJ2-7
D gene: .
CDR3 DNA: TGTGCCAGCAGCTTAGCGACAGGCGATACCTACGAGCAGTACTTC
CDR3 protein: CASSLATGDTYEQYF

V gene: TRBV5-1
clone size: .
J gene: TRBJ2-3
D gene: TRBD2
CDR3 DNA: TGCACTAGCAGCTTGGGGGGGTTCCCAGATACGCAGTATTTT
CDR3 protein: CTSSLGGFPDTQYF

V gene: TRBV11-2
clone size: .
J gene: TRBJ1-5
D gene: .
CDR3 DNA: TGTGCCAGCTGCTTAGTAGGGGTAGCAGGGAGCAGTCAGCCCCAGCATTTT
CDR3 protein: CASCLVGVAGSSQPQHF

V gene: TRBV6-6
clone size: .
J gene: TRBJ1-2
D gene: .
CDR3 DNA: TGTGCCAGTCGATCTACGGGGGGCAGGGAAGGCTACACCTTC
CDR3 protein: CASRSTGGREGYTF

V gene: TRBV6-6
clone size: .
J gene: TRBJ2-1
D gene: TRBD2
CDR3 DNA: TGTCCTAGCAGTTACCCGAATGGGCTAGCGGTCTCCTACAATGAGCAGTTCTTC
CDR3 protein: CPSSYPNGLAVSYNEQFF

V gene: TRBV28
clone size: once
J gene: TRBJ2-2
D gene: .
CDR3 DNA: TGTGGCAGCAGTCCTCTATTGGACAGTTACACCGGGGAACTGTTTTTT
CDR3 protein: CGSSPLLDSYTGELFF

V gene: TRBV14
clone size: .
J gene: TRBJ1-2
D gene: .
CDR3 DNA: TGTGCCAGCAGCCAGGATTTGGAGTCAGGCTGCACCTTC
CDR3 protein: CASSQDLESGCTF

V gene: TRBV11-1
clone size: .
J gene: TRBJ2-7
D gene: TRBD2
CDR3 DNA: TGTGTCAGCAGCCCTGGAGAAAGGGACTACGAGCATTACTTC
CDR3 protein: CVSSPGERDYEHYF

V gene: TRBV29-1
clone size: .
J gene: TRBJ2-2
D gene: TRBD2
CDR3 DNA: TGCAGCGTTAGGACTAGCACAGCGAACACCGGGGTGCTGTTTTTT
CDR3 protein: CSVRTSTANTGVLFF

V gene: TRBV11-2
clone size: .
J gene: TRBJ1-2
D gene: .
CDR3 DNA: TGTGCCAGCAGCTTAGATGGCAGCACAGGGAACTATGACTACACCTTC
CDR3 protein: CASSLDGSTGNYDYTF

V gene: TRBV12-3/TRBV12-4
clone size: once
J gene: TRBJ2-4
D gene: .
CDR3 DNA: TGTGCCAGCACTTTAGCTGAGGGATTTAGAAACACTCAGTACTTC
CDR3 protein: CASTLAEGFRNTQYF

V gene: TRBV29-1
clone size: .
J gene: TRBJ2-1
D gene: .
CDR3 DNA: TGCAGCGCTCTGGTATCGTCCGGGCATGTGCAGTTCTTC
CDR3 protein: CSALVSSGHVQFF